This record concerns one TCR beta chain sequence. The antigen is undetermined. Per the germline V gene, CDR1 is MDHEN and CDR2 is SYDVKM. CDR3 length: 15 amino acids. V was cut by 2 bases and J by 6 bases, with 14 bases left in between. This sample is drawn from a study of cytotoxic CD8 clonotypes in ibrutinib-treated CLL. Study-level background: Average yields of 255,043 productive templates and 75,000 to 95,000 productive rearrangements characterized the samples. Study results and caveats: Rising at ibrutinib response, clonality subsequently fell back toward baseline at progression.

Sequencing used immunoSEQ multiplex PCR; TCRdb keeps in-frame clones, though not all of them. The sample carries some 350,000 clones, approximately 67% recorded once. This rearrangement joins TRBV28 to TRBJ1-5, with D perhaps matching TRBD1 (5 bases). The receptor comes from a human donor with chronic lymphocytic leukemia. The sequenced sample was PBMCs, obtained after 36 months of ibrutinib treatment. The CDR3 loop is CASSLREGGAQPQHF. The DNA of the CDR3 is TGTGCCAGCAGTTTACGTGAGGGAGGGGCTCAGCCCCAGCATTTT.